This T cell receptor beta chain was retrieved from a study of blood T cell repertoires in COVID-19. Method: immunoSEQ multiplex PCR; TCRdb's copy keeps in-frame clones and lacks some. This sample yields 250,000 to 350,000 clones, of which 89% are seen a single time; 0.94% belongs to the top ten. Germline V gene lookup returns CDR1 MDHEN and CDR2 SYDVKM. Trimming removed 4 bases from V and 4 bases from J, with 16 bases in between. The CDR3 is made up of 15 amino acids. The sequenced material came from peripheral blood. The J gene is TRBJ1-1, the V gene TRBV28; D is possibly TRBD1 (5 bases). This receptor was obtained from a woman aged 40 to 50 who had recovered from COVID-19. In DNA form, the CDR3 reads TGTGCCAGCAGTTCGGGTTCCGGCAGGGTCACTGAAGCTTTCTTT. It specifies CASSSGSGRVTEAFF.